The 9 T cell receptor beta chains below were found in one sample sequenced in a study of blood T cell repertoires in COVID-19. The assay was immunoSEQ multiplex PCR, and TCRdb's table has in-frame clones only and misses some. The sample yields 180,000 or so clones, roughly 82% seen once. The sample taken for sequencing was PBMCs or T cells enriched from blood (not recorded which). The source is a man aged 50 to 59 who had recovered from COVID-19.

The chain recombines TRBV6-4 with TRBJ2-2, with D possibly TRBD2 on 7 matching bases. The CDR3 runs to 15 residues. V was pared by 6 bases and J by 0 bases, with 11 bases between. Germline-derived CDR1 and CDR2 are MRHNA and SNTAGT. The CDR3 DNA reads as TGTGCCAGCAGAAGGGGGGGTTCGAACACCGGGGAGCTGTTTTTT. Translated: CASRRGGSNTGELFF.

This chain uses TRBV29-1 with TRBJ1-1, with 7 nucleotides matching TRBD1. CDR3 length: 12 residues. Germline CDR1 is SQVTM and CDR2 is ANQGSEA. The V segment lost 5 bases and the J segment 4 bases; nucleotides outside the gene matches: 4. The CDR3 coding sequence is TGCAGCGTTTCCCGACAGGGCACTGAAGCTTTCTTT. Its translation: CSVSRQGTEAFF.

This clone was seen a handful of times. J is TRBJ1-6 and V is TRBV6-5, with 7 bases that match TRBD1. With 2 bases clipped from V and 10 bases from J, the junction kept 8 bases outside the gene matches. The CDR3 is made up of 15 amino acids. The V gene's germline CDR1 is MNHEY and CDR2 SVGAGI. The CDR3 protein is CASSYEGTVRSPLHF. The CDR3 nucleotides read TGTGCCAGCAGTTACGAGGGGACAGTCCGGTCACCCCTCCACTTT.

This clone appeared a single time. The V call is TRBV7-9, the J call TRBJ2-3, with D perhaps matching TRBD2 (5 bases). The CDR3 is 14 residues long. V shed 3 bases and J shed 1 base, with 8 bases lying between them. Per germline, CDR1 SEHNR and CDR2 FQNEAQ (reference sequence). Written as DNA, the CDR3 is TGTGCCAGCAGCTTGGCGGGCCGCACAGATACGCAGTATTTT. It encodes CASSLAGRTDTQYF.

This clone has ten or more counts. The rearrangement links TRBV6-1 to TRBJ1-5; unclear D gene. CDR1 MNHNS and CDR2 SASEGT come from the germline V gene. CDR3 length: 19 residues. The V end was cut by 2 bases, the J end by 2 bases, with 22 bases between. The DNA of the CDR3 is TGTGCCAGCAGTGAATTAAGCGGAATAACGGGTATAGGCAATCAGCCCCAGCATTTT. This gives the protein CASSELSGITGIGNQPQHF.

This chain joins TRBV19 and TRBJ2-2; TRBD1 agrees at 7 bases. V lost 6 bases to trimming and J lost 0 bases; unmatched junction nucleotides: 10. CDR1 is LNHDA and CDR2 is SQIVND in the germline V gene (reference sequence). This CDR3 is built from 17 residues. The CDR3 sequence is CASRAQVGQTNTGELFF. The CDR3 DNA is TGTGCCAGTAGAGCCCAGGTGGGACAGACGAACACCGGGGAGCTGTTTTTT. The complete variable domain, with remaining parts taken from reference TRBV19 and TRBJ2-2, reads DGGITQSPKYLFRKEGQNVTLSCEQNLNHDAMYWYRQDPGQGLRLIYYSQIVNDFQKGDIAEGYSVSREKKESFPLTVTSAQKNPTAFYLCASRAQVGQTNTGELFFGEGSRLTVL.

The chain links TRBV19 to TRBJ2-2, with a weak D call TRBD2 (5 bases). Germline loops: CDR1 LNHDA, CDR2 SQIVND (reference sequence). CDR3 length equals 14 residues. V lost 3 bases and J 4 bases, leaving 9 bases between the germline ends. The CDR3 loop reads CASSIGGGTGELFF. CDR3 DNA: TGTGCCAGTAGTATTGGTGGAGGCACCGGGGAGCTGTTTTTT. Full variable domain (outside the CDR3, taken from reference TRBV19 and TRBJ2-2): DGGITQSPKYLFRKEGQNVTLSCEQNLNHDAMYWYRQDPGQGLRLIYYSQIVNDFQKGDIAEGYSVSREKKESFPLTVTSAQKNPTAFYLCASSIGGGTGELFFGEGSRLTVL.

CDR3 sequence reads: CASRRRRTNTGELFF. The CDR3 region has the DNA TGTGCCAGCAGAAGGCGGAGAACTAACACCGGGGAGCTGTTTTTT. The chain joins TRBV28 to TRBJ2-2; D is undetermined. Germline V lookup: CDR1 MDHEN, CDR2 SYDVKM. This CDR3 region has 15 residues. The germline V and J ends were trimmed by 6 bases and 2 bases, with 13 bases remaining between them.

This chain connects TRBV2 to TRBJ2-3, with TRBD2 identical over 7 bases. The length of the CDR3 is 15 residues. Germline CDR1 is SNHLY and CDR2 is FYNNEI. V was clipped by 4 bases and J by 2 bases; unmatched bases: 6. The chain's CDR3 is CASSAGLVDTDTQYF. The CDR3 DNA follows: TGTGCCAGCAGTGCCGGACTAGTAGACACAGATACGCAGTATTTT.